This TCR beta chain originates from a study of T cells in Graves' hyperthyroidism and ophthalmopathy (dated by TCRdb to about 2019). Study-wide context: Peripheral blood was sampled at the time of initial diagnosis, prior to any treatment. For training and testing, the approximately 92 patients in the discovery cohort were randomly divided in a 7:3 ratio. After blood sampling, hyperthyroidism patients were treated with methimazole at a starting dose of 30 mg daily, and ophthalmopathy patients were treated with high-dose intravenous methylprednisolone. TCR V-J signatures able to tell the groups apart were searched for in a discovery cohort of 95 or so patients, of whom around 43 had Graves' ophthalmopathy and roughly 58 had stable Graves' hyperthyroidism. TCR Vbeta CDR3 sequencing of 135 peripheral blood samples (roughly 43 ophthalmopathy, about 80 hyperthyroidism and approximately 17 progressor patients) is reported in the paper. Whether ophthalmopathy could be predicted prospectively was tested in an independent validation cohort made up of some 20 hyperthyroidism patients plus 17 patients who later progressed to ophthalmopathy. In addition, the study compared T-cell repertoires in thyroid tissue and in blood from six Graves' hyperthyroidism patients.

This clonotype was counted at least ten times. The target of this receptor is not known. No base qualities exist here, and no much larger clone lies one base off it. The paper's findings and limits, for the study overall: A model built on a 13 V-J signature distinguished ophthalmopathy from stable hyperthyroidism, reaching 85% to 90% sensitivity and 81% to 83% specificity in cross-validation and 80%/75% in testing. Blood samples also contained most of the expanded thyroid clonotypes (frequency above 0.001), which suggests that blood repertoires may reflect thyroid immune responses. In validation, progression to ophthalmopathy was predicted by the model with nearly 71% sensitivity and around 76% specificity, a median of around 5.9 months before onset. Sample size was not statistically predetermined, and blinding of investigators to group allocation was not performed.

From its cysteine to its phenylalanine, the CDR3 spans 14 amino acids. CDR3 DNA is the only sequence kept; it has 42 bases, read in frame from the first base. Taken from the germline V gene, the CDR1 and CDR2 loops are KGHDR and SFDVKD. Cut back by 3 bases and 7 bases, the V and J ends lie 12 bases apart. Amplification of TCR beta CDR3 regions was carried out from RNA transcripts. A first-round RT-PCR of the TCR CDR3 used the HTBI primer set with the Qiagen OneStep RT-PCR kit. Libraries were constructed in a second round of multiplex PCR, after which size selection and purification were performed. Libraries were sequenced paired-end with 100 bp reads on an Illumina HiSeq2000. In the original analysis: Raw data were processed with SOAPnuke, discarding reads with adapters, uncalled bases, mean Phred below 15, or no exact constant-primer or identifier match. High-quality paired reads were merged with COPE v1.2.5, and unique nucleotide sequences were defined as clonotypes. MiTCR v1.1 was used to align the clonotypes against IMGT TRBV, TRBD and TRBJ reference segments. The analysis included only V-J combinations with a frequency above 0.0001, which together covered more than 98% of the repertoires. A TCS score was defined as the ratio between F50 (clonal expansion) and ExV (chaos), using BLOSUM62-based TCRdist between CDR3 peptides within each V-J. Welch's t-statistics and random forest reduced roughly 540 V-J features to some 14, which were used in a naive Bayes classifier (R e1071). The raw public reads went through TCRdb reprocessing: fastp at Q25, MiXCR clone calling, in-frame beta chains kept. Duplicate CDR3 protein sequences are folded into a single record with the most common DNA and genes. These V and J calls originate from TCRdb's pipeline instead of the authors' own analysis. The sample records more than 350,000 distinct CDR3 sequences, roughly 15% of which are singletons. The top ten clonotypes cover about 20% of the sample.

Ophthalmopathy patients had moderately to severely active disease, Clinical Activity Score of at least 3, NOSPECS grade of at least 4, and duration under 3 months. Any patient with an uncontrolled infection, another autoimmune disease, pregnancy or lactation was excluded. Diagnoses relied on clinical symptoms, serum thyroxine and TRAb, thyroid ultrasound and orbital computed tomography. PBMCs were isolated from about 10 ml of fresh peripheral blood by Ficoll-Paque density gradient centrifugation. Trizol reagent was used to extract total RNA, and RNA quality was then checked on an Agilent 2100 Bioanalyzer.

This chain is built from TRBV24-1 and TRBJ2-1; TRBD2 might be the D gene, on 6 matching bases. The clonotype was recovered from a woman aged 25 to 39 with Graves' ophthalmopathy. The sequenced material came from blood. The DNA sequence is TGTGCCACCAGTGATGCGGGACGGTTGAATGAGCAGTTCTTC. Its coded protein is CATSDAGRLNEQFF.